This TCR beta chain was profiled in a study of cytomegalovirus exposure and HLA in healthy donors. This clone was seen a few times. What it binds is unknown. CDR3 size: 13 residues. Trimming left V 4 bases short and J 2 bases short, with 10 bases between. Germline V gene sequence: CDR1 SGDLS, CDR2 YYNGEE. Both 60 Vbeta primers and 13 Jbeta primers went into the PCR. Assay: immunoSEQ multiplex PCR; the TCRdb copy retains only in-frame clones and omits some. Of around 130,000 clones detected, 77% appear once; the ten largest clones hold under 7%. Study outcomes and limitations: The study listed some 160 cytomegalovirus-associated TCR beta chains.

This chain connects TRBV9 to TRBJ2-7; TRBD1 might be the D (6 bases). Sample: PBMCs. The clonotype comes from a man aged 18 to 29 in good health and CMV-seropositive. The CDR3 region is CASSPTGTYEQYF. The CDR3 bases are TGTGCCAGCAGCCCGACAGGCACCTACGAGCAGTACTTC.